A selection of T cell receptor beta chains follows, all from one sample in a study of T cell responses to AZD1222 COVID-19 vaccine. Sequenced by immunoSEQ multiplex PCR; TCRdb stores in-frame clones only, minus some. The repertoire holds 110,000 to 150,000 clones, with approximately 90% as singletons. The specimen was peripheral blood, collected on day 0 of AZD1222 vaccination. The receptors here all came from an adult in good health. Each CDR3 is given with its conserved first and last residue. Each record gives: D gene, V gene, J gene, CDR3 length, clone size, CDR3 DNA, CDR3 protein. A D gene is named only where the DNA matches it firmly. Rows give clone size only sometimes, using once, few, many, or a class for an expanded clone.

TRBD2	TRBV18	TRBJ2-2	18	.	TGTGCCAGCTCACCCGTGGCTAGCGGCCTTCGAGGGCCCGGGGAGCTGTTTTTT	CASSPVASGLRGPGELFF
.	TRBV6-6	TRBJ1-6	16	once	TGTGCCAGCAGTCGAAGTCAGGGCTTCAAGAATTCACCCCTCCACTTT	CASSRSQGFKNSPLHF
.	TRBV28	TRBJ1-1	13	few	TGTGCCAGCACAGTGATAGGGGCGACTGAAGCTTTCTTT	CASTVIGATEAFF
TRBD1	TRBV29-1	TRBJ1-4	13	.	TGCAGCGCTAGACAGGGCCCGAGGGGGAAACTGTTTTTT	CSARQGPRGKLFF
.	TRBV4-3	TRBJ1-2	16	.	TGCGCCAGCAGCCAAGATTCGACGGCGTCTAACTATGGCTACACCTTC	CASSQDSTASNYGYTF
TRBD2	TRBV19	TRBJ2-7	14	.	TGTGCCAGTACCCAAACTAGCGGAACCTACGAGCAGTACTTC	CASTQTSGTYEQYF
TRBD2	TRBV24-1	TRBJ2-5	16	.	TGTGCCACCAGTGAGCCTAGCGGGAGACAAAAAGAGACCCAGTACTTC	CATSEPSGRQKETQYF
.	TRBV6-5	TRBJ1-5	14	.	TGTGCCAGCAGGTTGAACGAAGGTGATCAGCCCCAGCATTTT	CASRLNEGDQPQHF
.	TRBV15	TRBJ2-5	15	.	TGTGCCACCAGCAGAGAATATCGACTACAAGAGACCCAGTACTTC	CATSREYRLQETQYF
TRBD1	TRBV3-1/TRBV3-2	TRBJ2-5	15	.	TGTGCCAGCAGGCAAGGGACAGGGAGGGGAGAGACCCAGTACTTC	CASRQGTGRGETQYF
TRBD1	TRBV2	TRBJ2-2	18	few	TGTGCCAGCCGAAGGGACAGGGGGCATAGAGGTTCGGTCGGGGAGCTGTTTTTT	CASRRDRGHRGSVGELFF
.	TRBV10-2	TRBJ1-2	13	.	TGCGCCAGCAGCGCCGGGCCACCGTATGGCTACACCTTC	CASSAGPPYGYTF
TRBD2	TRBV9	TRBJ2-2	16	.	TGTGCCAGCAGCCCCGGACTAGCGGGAGGAAGGTGGGAGCTGTTTTTT	CASSPGLAGGRWELFF
.	TRBV5-1	TRBJ2-2	15	few	TGCGCCAGCAGCTTGGGGGGAACGGTTACCGGGGAGCTGTTTTTT	CASSLGGTVTGELFF
TRBD2	TRBV5-1	TRBJ2-3	15	.	TGCGCCAGCAGCCACGGGAGGGCCGGCACAGATACGCAGTATTTT	CASSHGRAGTDTQYF
.	TRBV4-1	TRBJ1-3	17	.	TGCGCCAGCAGCCAAGAGGGCCCGGGTAGCGCTGGAAACACCATATATTTT	CASSQEGPGSAGNTIYF
.	TRBV20-1	TRBJ2-1	10	once	TGCAGTGCCCAGCCCCGTGAGCAGTTCTTC	CSAQPREQFF
TRBD2	TRBV28	TRBJ2-1	17	once	TGTGCCAGCAGTCTACGACTAGCGGTAAGCTCCTACAATGAGCAGTTCTTC	CASSLRLAVSSYNEQFF
.	TRBV12-5	TRBJ1-1	13	.	TGTGCTAGCTCACCTGGAGGGTTTTTAGAAGCTTTCTTT	CASSPGGFLEAFF
.	TRBV30	TRBJ1-1	14	few	TGTGCCTGGAGGGGTAGCGGGTTTAACACTGAAGCTTTCTTT	CAWRGSGFNTEAFF
.	TRBV20-1	TRBJ2-6	15	.	TGCAGTGCTAGTCAAACGACGGGTGGGGCCAACGTCCTGACTTTC	CSASQTTGGANVLTF
.	TRBV7-8	TRBJ1-3	15	few	TGTGCCAGCAGCTCCCCGCGGGGATCTAGGAACACCATATATTTT	CASSSPRGSRNTIYF
.	TRBV10-3	TRBJ1-3	12	.	TGTGCCATCAATGGGGGCGGAAACACCATATATTTT	CAINGGGNTIYF
.	TRBV4-2	TRBJ1-2	14	.	TGTGCCAGCAGCCCATCCCGGGAATTAGGTGGCTACACCTTC	CASSPSRELGGYTF
TRBD1	TRBV7-9	TRBJ1-4	15	once	TGTGCCAGCAGCTCATCGGGACAGGGAAATGAAAAACTGTTTTTT	CASSSSGQGNEKLFF
.	TRBV12-3/TRBV12-4	TRBJ1-2	13	.	TGTGCCAGCAGCCTGGACAGAAAATATGGCTACACCTTC	CASSLDRKYGYTF
.	TRBV5-1	TRBJ1-2	13	.	TGCGCCAGCAGCTTGGAGGGATTCTATGGCTACACCTTC	CASSLEGFYGYTF
TRBD1	TRBV4-3	TRBJ2-1	18	.	TGCGCCAGCAGCCAAGATGGGTTAGGGACAGCGATCTACAATGAGCAGTTCTTC	CASSQDGLGTAIYNEQFF
TRBD1	TRBV19	TRBJ1-4	14	.	TGTGCCAGTAGTCTATCAGGGGGCGGTGAAAAACTGTTTTTT	CASSLSGGGEKLFF
.	TRBV2	TRBJ2-2	14	.	TGTGCCAGCAGTTACACTGAACACACCGGGGAGCTGTTTTTT	CASSYTEHTGELFF
TRBD1	TRBV5-4	TRBJ1-2	14	.	TGTGCCAGCAGCCAGGACAGGGGTACGGATGGCTACACCTTC	CASSQDRGTDGYTF
TRBD2	TRBV5-1	TRBJ2-7	14	.	TGCGCCAGCAGCTTGGCCGCGGGAGCACTCGAGCAGTACTTC	CASSLAAGALEQYF
.	TRBV7-8	TRBJ2-1	16	once	TGTGCCAGCAGCTTACCGCCAGGGAGCTCCTACAATGAGCAGTTCTTC	CASSLPPGSSYNEQFF
.	TRBV10-3	TRBJ2-1	12	.	TGTGCCATCAGTGGCAGGAACAATGAGCAGTTCTTC	CAISGRNNEQFF
.	TRBV10-2	TRBJ2-1	18	once	TGCGCCAGCAGTTCCCTCCCCACAGTCCCCCCCCCGCGGAATGAGCAGTTCTTC	CASSSLPTVPPPRNEQFF
.	TRBV15	TRBJ1-1	15	.	TGTGCCACCAGCAGAATCCAGGGAGGGGCCACTGAAGCTTTCTTT	CATSRIQGGATEAFF
TRBD1	TRBV4-3	TRBJ1-2	14	.	TGCGCCAGCAGCCAAGCTAGGACAGGCTATGGCTACACCTTC	CASSQARTGYGYTF
TRBD1	TRBV2	TRBJ2-2	13	.	TGTGCCAGAGGACAGGAGGCAACCGGGGAGCTGTTTTTT	CARGQEATGELFF
TRBD1	TRBV29-1	TRBJ1-6	13	few	TGCCCATTTTGGATTCGGACAGGTTGCACCCTCCACTTT	CPFWIRTGCTLHF
.	TRBV3-1/TRBV3-2	TRBJ2-1	12	few	TGTGCCAGCAGCCCCTCCCCCCATGAGCAGTTCTTC	CASSPSPHEQFF
.	TRBV4-1	TRBJ1-2	15	.	TGCGCCAGCAGCCAAGATCGTCGCGGGGGTAATGGCTACACCTTC	CASSQDRRGGNGYTF
TRBD1	TRBV12-5	TRBJ1-1	14	.	TGTGCTAGTGGTGTGGGACAGGGGGGCACTGAAGCTTTCTTT	CASGVGQGGTEAFF
.	TRBV27	TRBJ1-2	13	once	TGTGCCAGCAGTTTAAACGTCGCTTATGGCTACACCTTC	CASSLNVAYGYTF
.	TRBV27	TRBJ1-6	15	.	TGTGCCAGCAGTCCCACGGGGGCAAATAATTCACCCCTCCACTTT	CASSPTGANNSPLHF
.	TRBV14	TRBJ1-2	15	.	TGTGCCAGCAGCCAAAGTGCGGCAGCTAACTATGGCTACACCTTC	CASSQSAAANYGYTF
TRBD1	TRBV28	TRBJ1-2	14	.	TGTGCCAGCGGCCTAGGACAGGGGAACTATGGCTACACCTTC	CASGLGQGNYGYTF
.	TRBV24-1	TRBJ2-7	15	.	TGTGCCACCAGTGATCCGCTCGACAGCCCCTACGAGCAGTACTTC	CATSDPLDSPYEQYF
TRBD1	TRBV5-1	TRBJ1-4	15	.	TGCGCCAGCAGCGAGCTACAGGGGGCTAATGAAAAACTGTTTTTT	CASSELQGANEKLFF
.	TRBV27	TRBJ1-5	14	.	TGTGCCAGCTCCCCAGGGGATAGTTATCAGCCCCAGCATTTT	CASSPGDSYQPQHF
.	TRBV25-1	TRBJ2-5	15	.	TGTGCCAGCAGTGATCTTAGGGGGACGCAAGAGACCCAGTACTTC	CASSDLRGTQETQYF
.	TRBV3-1/TRBV3-2	TRBJ2-5	16	.	TGTGCCAGCAGCCAAGAAGTAGGGCAGATCCAAGAGACCCAGTACTTC	CASSQEVGQIQETQYF
.	TRBV21-1	TRBJ2-3	17	.	TGTGCCAGCAGCAAAAACGATGGGGCCCCCCCAACAGATACGCAGTATTTT	CASSKNDGAPPTDTQYF
TRBD1	TRBV27	TRBJ1-5	15	.	TGTGCCAGCAGTCTTCGGGACAGCTCAGGGCAGCCCCAGCATTTT	CASSLRDSSGQPQHF
TRBD2	TRBV12-5	TRBJ2-1	16	.	TGTGCTAGTGGTTGGGGGACCGGGACTAGCGGGATGGAGCAGTTCTTC	CASGWGTGTSGMEQFF